Listed here are 25 T cell receptor beta chains from one sample, sequenced in a study of T-cell reconstitution after alpha-beta-depleted transplantation in children. A TCRbeta library incorporating unique molecular identifiers was prepared. TCRdb independently ran MiXCR on the PCR reads; one entry per CDR3 protein. The data contain around 370,000 distinct CDR3 sequences, approximately 10% of them singletons. Here the sequenced sample was PBMCs from the stem cell graft donor, taken from the stem cell graft. These receptors were collected from a human donor who donated a stem cell graft to a child with acute lymphoblastic leukemia.

The chain has TRBV18 and TRBJ1-5; D is perhaps TRBD1 (5 bases). The germline V and J ends were trimmed by 5 bases and 4 bases, with 12 bases remaining between them. This CDR3 region has 14 residues. Looked up from germline, CDR1 is KGHSH and CDR2 is LQKENI. For the CDR3, the DNA is TGTGCCAGCTCAGCCGGGACCTATAATCAGCCCCAGCATTTT. It is translated as CASSAGTYNQPQHF.

The chain couples TRBV5-1 to TRBJ1-1; 7 positions match TRBD1. The V gene end was trimmed by 4 bases and the J gene end by 1 base; junction bases not matched to a gene: 10. Germline V gene data show CDR1 as SGHRS and CDR2 as YFSETQ. CDR3 size: 16 residues. The CDR3 protein is CASSLAYRGRNTEAFF. The CDR3 DNA is TGCGCCAGCAGCCTCGCTTACAGGGGCCGGAACACTGAAGCTTTCTTT.

The V and J genes are TRBV11-2 and TRBJ2-3; the match to TRBD2 covers 10 bases. V was pared by 1 base and J by 1 base, with 5 bases of the junction left unmatched. This CDR3 has 17 residues. CDR1 and CDR2 from the germline V gene are SGHAT and FQNNGV. CDR3 bases: TGTGCCAGCAGCTTAGGACTAGCGGGCCCACGCACAGATACGCAGTATTTT. Translation gives CASSLGLAGPRTDTQYF. The entire variable domain, with the rest obtained from reference TRBV11-2 and TRBJ2-3, is as follows: EAGVAQSPRYKIIEKRQSVAFWCNPISGHATLYWYQQILGQGPKLLIQFQNNGVVDDSQLPKDRFSAERLKGVDSTLKIQPAKLEDSAVYLCASSLGLAGPRTDTQYFGPGTRLTVL.

This clonotype appeared many times. This chain links TRBV29-1 with TRBJ2-7, with 8 bases lining up with TRBD1. The length of the CDR3 is 13 residues. The junction had 14 bases not matched to a gene; V was cut back by 7 bases and J by 9 bases. Germline values: CDR1 SQVTM, CDR2 ANQGSEA. The CDR3 region is CSAGDRGNSPQYF. The DNA of the CDR3 is TGCAGCGCAGGAGACAGGGGCAACTCCCCGCAGTACTTC.

In its sample, this clonotype was seen a few times. This rearrangement joins TRBV12-3 or TRBV12-4 to TRBJ1-3, with a weak D call TRBD1 (6 bases). Trimming pared 6 bases from V and 5 bases from J, leaving 20 bases between. The CDR3 is 16 amino acids. The chain's CDR3 is CASSPGDIRPRNTIYF. The DNA for the CDR3 is TGTGCCAGCAGCCCCGGGGACATCCGGCCCCGAAACACCATATATTTT.

This clonotype was picked up many times. The chain links TRBV6-2 or TRBV6-3 to TRBJ2-1; unclear D gene. Trimming cost V 6 bases and J 4 bases, with 10 bases left between them. The germline V gene encodes CDR1 MNHEY and CDR2 SVGEGT. The CDR3 is made up of 13 amino acids. The CDR3 here is CASSWGNYNEQFF. As DNA, the CDR3 is TGTGCCAGCAGCTGGGGAAATTACAATGAGCAGTTCTTC.

In its sample, this clonotype was seen many times. The V gene is TRBV7-3, the J gene TRBJ2-3; tentatively, D is TRBD1 or TRBD2 (5 bases each). V lost 2 bases and J 4 bases, leaving 16 bases between the germline ends. CDR1 is SGHTA, CDR2 FQGTGA, per germline. The CDR3 has 16 residues. The CDR3 reads CASSLGALGNSDTQYF. The CDR3 DNA follows: TGTGCCAGCAGCTTAGGGGCCCTCGGGAATTCAGATACGCAGTATTTT.

This clonotype was observed a handful of times. The chain recombines TRBV20-1 with TRBJ2-5; a possible D gene is TRBD2 (6 bases). The V end was cut by 8 bases, the J end by 7 bases, with 26 bases between. Germline V gene lookup returns CDR1 DFQATT and CDR2 SNEGSKA (reference sequence). The CDR3 is made up of 15 amino acids. The DNA for the CDR3 is TGCAGTACTAAGGAGGCGTTGCGGGGACCGGTGACCCAGTACTTC. Translation gives CSTKEALRGPVTQYF.

This clonotype showed up just a few times. This chain connects TRBV11-3 to TRBJ2-3; perhaps TRBD2 as D (6 bases). CDR1 SGHNT and CDR2 YENEEA come from the germline V gene. This CDR3 is built from 22 residues. The germline V and J ends were trimmed by 1 base and 0 bases, with 29 bases remaining between them. The CDR3 coding sequence is TGTGCCAGCAGCTTAGTCGGACCAAGCGGGTCGCCTGAGAGTATTAGCACAGATACGCAGTATTTT. Encoded protein: CASSLVGPSGSPESISTDTQYF.

The V and J genes are TRBV4-1 and TRBJ1-5, with D uncertain. Germline CDR1 is MGHRA and CDR2 is YSYEKL. V lost 4 bases and J 5 bases, leaving 15 bases between the germline ends. CDR3 length: 15 amino acids. In DNA, the CDR3 is TGCGCCAGCAGCCGGAATCCCGAGAGGGATCAGCCCCAGCATTTT. Translation: CASSRNPERDQPQHF.

J is TRBJ2-7 and V is TRBV6-5; 7 nucleotides agree with TRBD2. This CDR3 spans 15 amino acids. Germline CDR1 and CDR2: MNHEY and SVGAGI. After removal of 2 bases from V and 0 bases from J, the junction contained 4 bases not matched to a gene. CDR3 region: CASSYGLADSYEQYF. The DNA for the CDR3 is TGTGCCAGCAGTTACGGGCTAGCGGACTCCTACGAGCAGTACTTC.

About this clonotype itself: At one boundary the junction diverges from the germline segment, which might be a read error. V usage is TRBV29-1 and J usage is TRBJ2-2; possibly TRBD2 for D (6 bases). This CDR3 contains 13 residues. Germline V gives CDR1 SQVTM, CDR2 ANQGSEA. CDR3 sequence: CSAGGITAGELFF. The CDR3 coding sequence is TGCAGCGCCGGGGGTATCACCGCCGGTGAGCTGTTTTTT.

This clonotype came up many times. V usage is TRBV11-2 and J usage is TRBJ2-1; D remains unclear. Germline V gene data show CDR1 as SGHAT and CDR2 as FQNNGV. V lost 4 bases to trimming and J lost 7 bases, with 14 bases between them. The length of the CDR3 is 14 residues. In DNA form, the CDR3 reads TGTGCCAGCAGCTACGAATATGCTGAGAATGAGCAGTTCTTC. This gives the protein CASSYEYAENEQFF.

This clonotype was detected a few times. This chain links TRBV4-3 with TRBJ1-6; D is unresolved. Germline CDR1 LGHNA, CDR2 YSLEER. The CDR3 runs 14 residues. V lost 0 bases, J lost 13 bases, and 13 bases lay in between. CDR3 DNA: TGCGCCAGCAGCCAAGATCCCCGGGAGTCCCCCCTCCACTTT. Residues: CASSQDPRESPLHF.

This chain connects TRBV27 to TRBJ1-4, with a tentative D call TRBD1 (6 bases). The length of the CDR3 is 17 residues. V lost 7 bases, J lost 0 bases, and 18 bases lay in between. The germline V gene has CDR1 MNHEY and CDR2 SMNVEV (reference sequence). CDR3 protein: CASIWGHESTTNEKLFF. For the CDR3, the DNA is TGTGCCAGCATCTGGGGACATGAGTCTACAACTAATGAAAAACTGTTTTTT.

The sample holds a few counts of this clonotype. The chain joins TRBV20-1 to TRBJ1-1, with D hard to call. Deletions cut 3 bases from V and 9 bases from J, with 17 bases between. The CDR3 runs to 13 residues. Germline V lookup: CDR1 DFQATT, CDR2 SNEGSKA (reference sequence). Written as DNA, the CDR3 is TGCAGTGCTAGTGATTCCTTGGGTCCTAAAGCTTTCTTT. This sequence encodes CSASDSLGPKAFF.

The table lists this clonotype with many counts. The rearrangement joins TRBV7-9 to TRBJ2-2; D gene ambiguous. V was shortened by 6 bases and J by 4 bases, with 6 bases between the two germline ends. The germline V gene has CDR1 SEHNR and CDR2 FQNEAQ (reference sequence). The CDR3 has 12 amino acids. DNA for the CDR3: TGTGCCAGCAGTGGTAGCACCGGGGAGCTGTTTTTT. This codes for CASSGSTGELFF.

At least ten counts were recorded for this clonotype. CDR3 sequence: CASSQESPYGYNEQFF. In DNA, the CDR3 is TGTGCCAGCAGCCAAGAGAGCCCGTACGGTTACAATGAGCAGTTCTTC. V and J are TRBV4-2 and TRBJ2-1; D is ambiguous. There are 16 residues in the CDR3. Trimming stripped 0 bases from V and 4 bases from J, with 13 bases between. Germline lookup yields CDR1 LGHNA and CDR2 YNFKEQ.

This clonotype was counted between two and nine times. The rearrangement uses TRBV15 and TRBJ2-1; 10 bases match TRBD2. CDR1 and CDR2 from the germline V gene are LNHNV and YYDKDF (reference sequence). With V trimmed by 3 bases and J by 7 bases, 9 bases remained unmatched. The length of the CDR3 is 16 residues. The CDR3 here is CATSSLAGVILNEQFF. For the CDR3, the DNA is TGTGCCACCAGCAGCCTAGCGGGAGTTATTTTGAATGAGCAGTTCTTC.

The rearrangement joins TRBV20-1 to TRBJ2-3; 7 bases map to TRBD2. V was clipped by 6 bases and J by 3 bases; unmatched bases: 15. The germline V gene has CDR1 DFQATT and CDR2 SNEGSKA (reference sequence). The CDR3 length is 16 residues. CDR3 in amino acids: CSAVDVAGVITDTQYF. The CDR3, as DNA: TGCAGTGCCGTCGACGTGGCGGGAGTTATTACAGATACGCAGTATTTT.

This clonotype appeared a few times. This chain joins TRBV6-5 and TRBJ2-1; possibly TRBD2 for D (6 bases). Germline V gives CDR1 MNHEY, CDR2 SVGAGI. With 2 bases removed from V and 7 bases from J, the gap between germline ends came to 18 bases. CDR3 length: 16 residues. CDR3 sequence: CASSYSWAGQGNEQFF. CDR3 nucleotide sequence: TGTGCCAGCAGTTACAGTTGGGCGGGGCAAGGGAATGAGCAGTTCTTC.

The V gene is TRBV6-1, the J gene TRBJ1-1; 7 nucleotides line up with TRBD1. V was pared by 5 bases and J by 8 bases, with 8 bases of the junction left unmatched. CDR3 size: 13 residues. The V gene's germline CDR1 is MNHNS and CDR2 SASEGT. CDR3 sequence (DNA): TGTGCCAGCAGTCTCCGGGACAGCCTAGAAGCTTTCTTT. Protein sequence: CASSLRDSLEAFF.

This clonotype was observed at least ten times. The rearrangement joins TRBV4-3 to TRBJ2-3; TRBD2 aligns across 10 bases. This CDR3 spans 18 amino acids. Germline CDR1 and CDR2: LGHNA and YSLEER. The J segment lost 3 bases and the V segment lost 0 bases, leaving 9 bases of the junction unmatched. The DNA of the CDR3 is TGCGCCAGCAGCCAAGATCGGGCACCTAGCGGGAGTACAGATACGCAGTATTTT. This codes for CASSQDRAPSGSTDTQYF.

The V gene is TRBV5-1, the J gene TRBJ2-1, with 9 bases identical to TRBD2. Germline lookup yields CDR1 SGHRS and CDR2 YFSETQ. The junction had 4 bases not matched to a gene; V was cut back by 4 bases and J by 2 bases. The CDR3 covers 15 residues. Written as DNA, the CDR3 is TGCGCCAGCAGCCATAGCGGGAGTACCTACAATGAGCAGTTCTTC. Amino acid sequence: CASSHSGSTYNEQFF.

The CDR3 coding sequence is TGTGCCAGCAGCTTATCTACAGGAACGGCAGATACGCAGTATTTT. It encodes CASSLSTGTADTQYF. This chain connects TRBV7-9 to TRBJ2-3, with D possibly matching TRBD1 (5 bases). Between the trimmed V and J ends, which lost 2 bases and 4 bases, there was a span of 13 bases. CDR3 length equals 15 residues. Per the germline V gene, CDR1 is SEHNR and CDR2 is FQNEAQ (reference sequence).